This T cell receptor beta chain was obtained from a study of cytomegalovirus exposure and HLA in healthy donors. Background on the study: As an earlier analysis found, roughly 180 million T cells yielded over 95 million unique TCR beta sequences.

As for this clone: No antigen is known for it.

Primers: 60 Vbeta forward and 13 Jbeta reverse. Only in-frame clones appear in the TCRdb table, and some are missing; sequencing was by immunoSEQ multiplex PCR. Of approximately 170,000 clones in the sample, approximately 62% were seen once. Study observations and caveats: CMV serostatus was the sole immune exposure information available. The study flagged some 170 TCR beta chains as cytomegalovirus-associated. TRBV6-2, TRBV6-3 and other indistinguishable V segments were excluded.

Germline lookup yields CDR1 LGHNT and CDR2 FRNRAP. V lost 6 bases, J lost 6 bases, and 16 bases lay in between. The CDR3 consists of 14 residues. The V gene is TRBV12-5, the J gene TRBJ2-3; D gene uncertain. The TCR originated in a man aged 50-59 years in good health and CMV-seronegative. Sample: PBMCs. The CDR3 region is CASGPAAFADTQYF. DNA of the CDR3: TGTGCTAGTGGCCCCGCAGCGTTCGCGGATACGCAGTATTTT.